Included here is one TCR beta chain sequence, with context. The germline gives CDR1 MDHEN, CDR2 SYDVKM. Germline trimming cut 5 bases from V and 5 bases from J; bases unmatched to any gene: 10. The CDR3 has 17 residues. This sample is part of a study of blood T cell repertoires in COVID-19. Study context: Whether acute or convalescent, the COVID-19 samples came from the United States, Italy and Spain.

Libraries were prepared by immunoSEQ multiplex PCR; TCRdb keeps only in-frame clonotypes and omits some of them. The sample carries 100,000 to 150,000 clones, 81% recorded once. The genes are TRBV28 and TRBJ1-4, with 11 bases aligning to TRBD1. Sequencing was performed on peripheral blood. The clonotype originates from a man in his thirties or forties with COVID-19, enrolled during active disease. DNA for the CDR3: TGTGCCAGCAGTCCGCCCGGGACAGGGGGAAAAAATGAAAAACTGTTTTTT. It is translated as CASSPPGTGGKNEKLFF.